The T cell receptor (beta chain) described here comes from a study of blood T cell repertoires in COVID-19. The ends were cut back, 0 bases at V and 8 bases at J, with 8 bases in the middle. Germline V gene lookup returns CDR1 LNHDA and CDR2 SQIVND (reference sequence). This CDR3 is built from 13 residues. Produced via immunoSEQ multiplex PCR; TCRdb's table is partial and in-frame only. There are some 220,000 clones in the sample; about nine tenths occur only once, and 2.5% to 3.5% lies in the top ten. The age range of participants was about 18 to 89 years, with residence in fewer than 25 US areas. Material: PBMCs or T cells enriched from blood (not recorded which). This sequence joins TRBV19 and TRBJ1-5; a weak D match, TRBD1 (6 bases). This TCR came from a woman aged 45-60 years in a cohort exposed to, infected with or recovered from COVID-19 (not recorded which). This CDR3 reads CASSIEGTKPQHF. In nucleotides, the CDR3 is TGTGCCAGTAGTATAGAAGGGACAAAGCCCCAGCATTTT.